Listed below are T cell receptor beta chains from one sample, sequenced in a study of tumor-infiltrating lymphocytes in localized non-small cell lung cancer. Libraries were prepared by immunoSEQ multiplex PCR; TCRdb keeps only in-frame clonotypes and omits some of them. The table has 20,000 to 25,000 clones, roughly three quarters seen once; the top ten hold approximately 3.6%. The sequenced material came from lung tumor tissue. These TCRs come from a human donor with non-small cell lung cancer. The conserved cysteine and the conserved F or W are not part of the CDR3 here.

TRBJ2-3 TRBV28 ASSSDLTDTQY
TRBJ2-7 TRBV5-1 ASSLAGRETYEQY
TRBJ1-5 TRBV27 ASRGLDSINQPQH
TRBJ2-2 TRBV9 ASKEASNTGELF
TRBJ1-3 TRBV30 AWRSSSGNTIY
TRBJ2-1 TRBV2 AVLAGVGNEQF
TRBJ1-2 TRBV7-9 ASSSAGVASDYGYT
TRBJ1-6 TRBV7-3 ASSLGADHNSPLH
TRBJ2-3 TRBV11-3 ASSRDFTDTQY
TRBJ2-6 TRBV28 ASSPSLSGANVLT
TRBJ1-5 TRBV7-2 ASSPDRAQPQH
TRBJ2-5 TRBV5-1 ASSLEGGAGETQY
TRBJ1-1 TRBV9 ASSTWTGGEAF
TRBJ2-7 TRBV5-4 ASSLAGTLDEQY
TRBJ2-7 TRBV5-4 ASSPGQGRYEQY
TRBJ2-7 TRBV7-9 ASSLPLYEQY
TRBJ1-5 TRBV4-1 ASSQHPENSNQPQH
TRBJ2-3 TRBV5-6 ASSLSGEGPTDTQY
TRBJ2-4 TRBV11-2 ASRFIGRDTKNIQY
TRBJ2-7 TRBV19 ASRTGHNYEQY
TRBJ2-3 TRBV7-2 ASSLVGLAGPVGTDTQY
TRBJ2-3 TRBV7-8 ASSAGTGVRDTQY